This T cell receptor (beta chain) is drawn from a study of T cells in localized non-small cell lung cancer. On this clone itself: Sequence at one end of the junction differs from germline and may be a read error.

Using immunoSEQ multiplex PCR, the repertoire was profiled, and TCRdb retains in-frame clones only, with some absent. The sample yields about 1,500 clones, about two fifths seen once. The CDR3 is 16 residues long. From germline, CDR1 is MNHGY and CDR2 SAAAGT. The starting material was lung tumor tissue, obtained before any cancer treatment. This TCR came from a woman aged 35-70 years with stage I squamous cell lung carcinoma. The genes are TRBV6-8 and TRBJ1-4; TRBD1 aligns across 7 bases. The CDR3 sequence is CAISGQEGATNEKLFF. Here the CDR3 DNA reads TGTGCCATCAGTGGACAGGAGGGGGCAACTAATGAAAAACTGTTTTTT.